These T cell receptor beta chains were read from a single sample in a study of OX40 agonist ivuxolimab in advanced cancers. The table came from immunoSEQ multiplex PCR; TCRdb's copy has only in-frame clones and leaves some out. The data hold around 85,000 clones, with roughly 89% observed a single time. Here the sequenced sample was CD4+ or CD8+ T cells sorted from blood, taken in a trial of the OX40 agonist ivuxolimab. Receptors originate from an adult with an advanced solid tumor such as melanoma, head and neck, liver or kidney cancer. Each CDR3 is given with its conserved first and last residue. A D gene is named only where the DNA matches it firmly. Expanded clones are given a class, and other clones once, few, many or no size at all.

j_gene | v_gene | abundance | d_gene | CDR3nt | CDR3aa
TRBJ1-2 | TRBV30 | - | - | TGTGCCTGGAGTGTTGTAGGGTTTGGCTACACCTTC | CAWSVVGFGYTF
TRBJ2-1 | TRBV28 | - | TRBD1 | TGTGCCAGCAGTGATCCGGGACAGGGCTCCAATGAGCAGTTCTTC | CASSDPGQGSNEQFF
TRBJ2-7 | TRBV7-2 | - | - | TGTGCCAGCAGCCTCGGACGGATCTCCTACGAGCAGTACTTC | CASSLGRISYEQYF
TRBJ1-2 | TRBV30 | - | - | TGTGCCTGGAGTGTACATAAGGGCTACTATGGCTACACCTTC | CAWSVHKGYYGYTF
TRBJ2-1 | TRBV6-5 | - | - | TGTGCCAGCAGTTACTCGAATTTAAATGAGCAGTTCTTC | CASSYSNLNEQFF
TRBJ2-4 | TRBV6-5 | - | - | TGTGCCAGCAGTTTGGTTTTTGGCGGAGCCAAAAACATTCAGTACTTC | CASSLVFGGAKNIQYF
TRBJ2-1 | TRBV11-3 | - | TRBD2 | TGTGCCAGCAGCCTCGAGGCTATAGCGGGAGGTACCTACAATGAGCAGTTCTTC | CASSLEAIAGGTYNEQFF
TRBJ1-5 | TRBV9 | - | - | TGTGCCAGCAGCGTAGATGAGAGCAATCAGCCCCAGCATTTT | CASSVDESNQPQHF
TRBJ2-5 | TRBV5-1 | - | - | TGCGCCAGCAGCTTGTTATACCAAGAGACCCAGTACTTC | CASSLLYQETQYF
TRBJ1-1 | TRBV5-1 | - | - | TGCGCCAGCAGAATAGACATGAACACTGAAGCTTTCTTT | CASRIDMNTEAFF
TRBJ2-3 | TRBV30 | - | - | TGTGCCTGGTCCCGACTAGTTAAAGTGACGCAGTATTTT | CAWSRLVKVTQYF
TRBJ2-5 | TRBV30 | - | - | TGTGCCTGGAGTGTATTTAGAGAGACCCAGTACTTC | CAWSVFRETQYF
TRBJ2-5 | TRBV4-3 | - | - | TGCGCCAGCAGCCAAGATTGGGAAGAGACCCAGTACTTC | CASSQDWEETQYF
TRBJ1-2 | TRBV2 | few | - | TGTGCCAGCAGTGAATTAGGTCTGGTTGCAGAGAGCTACACCTTC | CASSELGLVAESYTF
TRBJ1-1 | TRBV29-1 | - | - | TGCAGCGTCAGGGAGAACACTGAAGCTTTCTTT | CSVRENTEAFF
TRBJ1-5 | TRBV6-5 | - | - | TGTGCCAGCAGTTACACCCAGGGCAATCAGCCCCAGCATTTT | CASSYTQGNQPQHF
TRBJ2-3 | TRBV4-2 | once | - | TGTGCCAGCAGCCAAGATGGGAGCACAGATACGCAGTATTTT | CASSQDGSTDTQYF
TRBJ2-1 | TRBV11-1 | - | TRBD2 | TGTGCCAGCAGCTGGGAGGCGGGGGTAAATGAGCAGTTCTTC | CASSWEAGVNEQFF